This TCR beta chain was recovered during a study of cytomegalovirus exposure and HLA in healthy donors. About the study: In a later analysis, it was reported that the roughly 120 validation repertoires had been produced on the same platform as the 550 to 700 repertoires belonging to the first cohort. Findings of the study overall: According to the study, 150 to 200 TCR beta chains were cytomegalovirus-associated. For cytomegalovirus status, the classifier reportedly gave diagnoses with high specificity and sensitivity.

V gave up 1 base and J gave up 2 bases, with 13 bases separating them. The CDR3 runs 16 residues. Looked up from germline, CDR1 is MNHNS and CDR2 is SASEGT. With regard to this clone: The antigen is unknown.

The data were produced by immunoSEQ multiplex PCR, yet TCRdb's version contains in-frame clones alone and is incomplete. The sample includes about 65,000 clones, just over 90% seen only once; the top ten take 1% to 1.5%. The donors were part of the validation cohort of 120 subjects. That cohort was separate from the first cohort, which comprised 670 or so subjects. The receptor's source is a woman between 18 and 29 years old in good health and CMV-seronegative. Sequencing was carried out using PBMCs. The V and J genes are TRBV6-1 and TRBJ2-3; a weak D match, TRBD1 (6 bases). The CDR3 spells CASSEDGNRVTDTQYF. The CDR3 DNA is TGTGCCAGCAGTGAAGACGGTAACAGGGTCACAGATACGCAGTATTTT.